This T cell receptor beta chain was identified during a study of human T cells and chemical hapten exposure. Overall study findings and caveats: DPC sensitization produced no change in TCRs with frequency above 1 in 1000.

Trimming pared 7 bases from V and 4 bases from J, leaving 16 bases between. CDR1 and CDR2 from the germline V gene are SGHVS and FQNEAQ. CDR3 size: 14 residues. The time point here: healthy volunteer bleed at 6 weeks. Total RNA extraction was carried out from unfractionated whole blood. A note on this clonotype: Antigen: not known.

Library construction involved attaching unique molecular identifiers to individual cDNA molecules, which allowed quantitative, reproducible TCR counting. TCRdb re-called the RACE reads with MiXCR, one entry per CDR3 protein. Altogether tens of thousands of distinct CDR3 sequences are present, around 8.7% being singletons, with the ten largest covering 1.5%. The sequence derives from a male donor in good health. Some clones in this sample may be carry-over from other donors' samples. This rearrangement joins TRBV7-8 to TRBJ2-5, with D uncertain. The sequenced sample consisted of whole blood. The CDR3 sequence: CASKKAPERETQYF. CDR3 bases: TGTGCCAGCAAAAAGGCTCCCGAACGAGAGACCCAGTACTTC.